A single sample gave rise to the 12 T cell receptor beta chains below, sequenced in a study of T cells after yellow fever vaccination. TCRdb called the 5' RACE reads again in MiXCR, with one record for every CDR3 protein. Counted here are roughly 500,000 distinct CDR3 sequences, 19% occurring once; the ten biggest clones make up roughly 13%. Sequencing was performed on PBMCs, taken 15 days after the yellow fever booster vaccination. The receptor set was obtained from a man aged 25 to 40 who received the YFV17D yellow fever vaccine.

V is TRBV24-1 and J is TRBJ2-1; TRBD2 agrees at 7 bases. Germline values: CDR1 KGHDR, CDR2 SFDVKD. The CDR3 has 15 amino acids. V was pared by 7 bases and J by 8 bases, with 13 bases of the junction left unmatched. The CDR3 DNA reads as TGTGCCACCAGCGACCTGGTTGGCGGGAGCGATGAGCAGTTCTTC. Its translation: CATSDLVGGSDEQFF.

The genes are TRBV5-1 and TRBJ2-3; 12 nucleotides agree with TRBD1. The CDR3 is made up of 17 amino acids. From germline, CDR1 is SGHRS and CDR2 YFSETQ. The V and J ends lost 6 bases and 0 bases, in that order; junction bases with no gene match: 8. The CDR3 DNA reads TGCGCCAGCAACACTCCCGGGACAGGGGGCAGCACAGATACGCAGTATTTT. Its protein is CASNTPGTGGSTDTQYF. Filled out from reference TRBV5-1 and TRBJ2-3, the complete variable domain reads KAGVTQTPRYLIKTRGQQVTLSCSPISGHRSVSWYQQTPGQGLQFLFEYFSETQRNKGNFPGRFSGRQFSNSRSEMNVSTLELGDSALYLCASNTPGTGGSTDTQYFGPGTRLTVL.

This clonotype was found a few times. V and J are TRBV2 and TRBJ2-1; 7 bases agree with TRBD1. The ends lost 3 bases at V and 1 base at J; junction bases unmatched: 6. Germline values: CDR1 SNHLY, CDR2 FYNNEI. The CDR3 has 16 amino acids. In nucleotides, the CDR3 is TGTGCCAGCAGTGAGACAGGGTTCTTATCCTACAATGAGCAGTTCTTC. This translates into CASSETGFLSYNEQFF.

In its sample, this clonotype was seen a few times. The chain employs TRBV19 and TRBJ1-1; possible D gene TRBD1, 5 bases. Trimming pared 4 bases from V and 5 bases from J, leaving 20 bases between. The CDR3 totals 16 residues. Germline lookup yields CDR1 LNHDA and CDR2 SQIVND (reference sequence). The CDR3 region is CASSTRQPTRGTEAFF. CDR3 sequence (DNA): TGTGCCAGTAGTACTCGACAACCCACGCGGGGGACTGAAGCTTTCTTT.

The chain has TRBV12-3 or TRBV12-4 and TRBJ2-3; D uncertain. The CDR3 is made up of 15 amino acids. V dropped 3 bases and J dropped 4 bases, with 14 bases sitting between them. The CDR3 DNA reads TGTGCCAGCAGTTTCTCGAATAGTGTCTCAGATACGCAGTATTTT. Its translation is CASSFSNSVSDTQYF.

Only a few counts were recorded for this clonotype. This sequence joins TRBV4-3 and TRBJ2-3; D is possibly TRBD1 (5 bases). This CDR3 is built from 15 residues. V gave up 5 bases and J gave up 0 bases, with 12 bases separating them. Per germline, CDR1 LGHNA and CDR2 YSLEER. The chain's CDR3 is CASSVQATSTDTQYF. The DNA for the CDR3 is TGCGCCAGCAGCGTACAGGCCACGAGCACAGATACGCAGTATTTT.

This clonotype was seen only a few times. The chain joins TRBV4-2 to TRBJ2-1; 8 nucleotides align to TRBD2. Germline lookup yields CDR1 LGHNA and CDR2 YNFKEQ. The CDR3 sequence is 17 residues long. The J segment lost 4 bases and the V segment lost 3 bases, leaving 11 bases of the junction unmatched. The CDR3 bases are TGTGCCAGCAGCCAGGTCGCCTCTGGACTAGCTTACAATGAGCAGTTCTTC. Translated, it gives CASSQVASGLAYNEQFF.

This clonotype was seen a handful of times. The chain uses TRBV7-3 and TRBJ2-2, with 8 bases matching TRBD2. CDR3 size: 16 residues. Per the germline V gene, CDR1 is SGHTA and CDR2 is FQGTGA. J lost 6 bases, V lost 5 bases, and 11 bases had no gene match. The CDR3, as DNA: TGTGCCAGCAGCCCATTAGCGGGGCCGAGGGCCGGGGAGCTGTTTTTT. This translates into CASSPLAGPRAGELFF. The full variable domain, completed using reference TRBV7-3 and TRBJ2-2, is GAGVSQTPSNKVTEKGKYVELRCDPISGHTALYWYRQSLGQGPEFLIYFQGTGAADDSGLPNDRFFAVRPEGSVSTLKIQRTERGDSAVYLCASSPLAGPRAGELFFGEGSRLTVL.

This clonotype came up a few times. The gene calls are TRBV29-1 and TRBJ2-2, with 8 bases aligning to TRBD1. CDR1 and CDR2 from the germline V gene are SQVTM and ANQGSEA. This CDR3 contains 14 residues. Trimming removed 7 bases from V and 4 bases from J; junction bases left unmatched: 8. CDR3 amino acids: CSAKPQGATGELFF. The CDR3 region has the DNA TGCAGCGCAAAACCGCAGGGGGCCACCGGGGAGCTGTTTTTT.

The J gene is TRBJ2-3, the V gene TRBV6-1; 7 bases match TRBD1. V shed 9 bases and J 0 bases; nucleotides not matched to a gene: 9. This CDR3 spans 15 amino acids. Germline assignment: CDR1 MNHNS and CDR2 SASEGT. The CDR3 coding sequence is TGTGCCAGTCGAGGGGGCCGGGGTAGCACAGATACGCAGTATTTT. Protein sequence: CASRGGRGSTDTQYF.

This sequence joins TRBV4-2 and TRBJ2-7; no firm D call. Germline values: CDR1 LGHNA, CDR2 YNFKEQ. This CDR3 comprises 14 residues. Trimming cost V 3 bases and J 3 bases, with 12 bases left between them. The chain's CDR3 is CASSHRLRVYEQYF. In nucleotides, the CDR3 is TGTGCCAGCAGCCACAGGCTCCGCGTCTACGAGCAGTACTTC.

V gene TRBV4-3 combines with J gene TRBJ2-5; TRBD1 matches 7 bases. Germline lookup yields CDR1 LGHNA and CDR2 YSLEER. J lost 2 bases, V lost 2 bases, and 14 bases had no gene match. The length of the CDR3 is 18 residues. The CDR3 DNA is TGCGCCAGCAGCCAAAACACCGGGGCAGGGGGACCTCAAGAGACCCAGTACTTC. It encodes CASSQNTGAGGPQETQYF.